The 4 T cell receptor beta chains given below trace back to one sample, sequenced in a study of cytomegalovirus exposure and HLA in healthy donors. Sequencing used immunoSEQ multiplex PCR; TCRdb keeps in-frame clones, though not all of them. The table shows under 110,000 clones, with about nine tenths occurring only once. Sequencing was done on a sample of PBMCs. The receptors were sampled from a woman under 30 in good health and CMV-seropositive.

The chain is built from TRBV7-8 and TRBJ2-3; 8 nucleotides agree with TRBD2. CDR1 is SGHVS and CDR2 is FQNEAQ in the germline V gene. The CDR3 sequence is 15 residues long. V was clipped by 8 bases and J by 1 base; unmatched bases: 8. CDR3 residues: CASSRGGGGTDTQYF. DNA of the CDR3: TGTGCCAGCTCACGGGGGGGAGGTGGCACAGATACGCAGTATTTT.

The V and J genes are TRBV28 and TRBJ2-7; unclear D gene. CDR3 length: 14 residues. V lost 3 bases and J lost 1, with 10 bases in between. In germline, CDR1 is MDHEN, CDR2 SYDVKM. Here the CDR3 DNA reads TGTGCCAGCAGTTTTTCGGGTGAGTCCTACGAGCAGTACTTC. Translated, it gives CASSFSGESYEQYF.

The J gene is TRBJ2-7, the V gene TRBV2, with D possibly matching TRBD1 (6 bases). Trimming removed 6 bases at V and 9 bases at J, with 21 bases between. The CDR3 is made up of 14 amino acids. The V gene's germline CDR1 is SNHLY and CDR2 FYNNEI. This chain's CDR3 is CASRESEGVGRQYF. As DNA, the CDR3 is TGTGCCAGCAGGGAGAGCGAGGGGGTGGGTCGGCAGTACTTC.

There are a few counts of this clone. The chain recombines TRBV6-5 with TRBJ1-2; D is undetermined. The CDR3 contains 12 residues. Germline V gives CDR1 MNHEY, CDR2 SVGAGI. Trimming stripped 6 bases from V and 3 bases from J, with 8 bases between. Here the CDR3 DNA reads TGTGCCAGCAGCCGCGCCGACTATGGCTACACCTTC. Its translation is CASSRADYGYTF.